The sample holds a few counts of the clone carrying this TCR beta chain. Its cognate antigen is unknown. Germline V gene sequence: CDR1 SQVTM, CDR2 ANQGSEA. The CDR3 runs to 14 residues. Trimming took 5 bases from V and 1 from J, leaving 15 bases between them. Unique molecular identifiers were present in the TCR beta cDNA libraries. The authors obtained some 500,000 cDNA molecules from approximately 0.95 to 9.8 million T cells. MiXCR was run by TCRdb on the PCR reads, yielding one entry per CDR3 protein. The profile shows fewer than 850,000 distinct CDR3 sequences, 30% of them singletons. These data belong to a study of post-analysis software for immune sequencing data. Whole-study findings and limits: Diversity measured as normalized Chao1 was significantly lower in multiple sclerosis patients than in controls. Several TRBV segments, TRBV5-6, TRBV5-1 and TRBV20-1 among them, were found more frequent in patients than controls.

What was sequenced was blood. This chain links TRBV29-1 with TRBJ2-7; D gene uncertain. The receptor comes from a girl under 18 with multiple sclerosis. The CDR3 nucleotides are TGCAGCGTTCAACCCCTTTCCAGATCCTACGAGCAGTACTTC. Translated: CSVQPLSRSYEQYF.